The sequence of this T cell receptor (beta chain) was determined in a study of CXCR3-negative and CXCR3-positive naive CD8 T cells. Study-wide results and limits: Naive subsets were similarly diverse, while memory CD8+ repertoires were much less diverse. Whereas memory cells differed, naive CXCR3-negative and CXCR3-positive cells shared similar TRBV-TRBJ usage.

CDR1 and CDR2 from the germline V gene are SEHNR and FQNEAQ (reference sequence). The CDR3 consists of 12 residues. As to this clonotype: The antigen is not known.

With UMI labels, 5' RACE was used to prepare the TRB cDNA libraries. TCRdb reprocessed the 5' RACE reads, with one entry per CDR3 protein and no DNA. Reported are tens of thousands of distinct CDR3 sequences; the ten largest clones contain nearly 1.5%. The rearrangement uses TRBV7-9 and TRBJ2-1. Material for sequencing was naive CXCR3- CD8+ T cells from blood. Documented subset: CD45RO-CCR7+CD27+CD95- naive CD8+ T cells lacking CXCR3 (TNR3-). This TCR was recovered from a human donor in good health. Some clones in this sample may be carry-over from other donors' samples. CDR3 region: CASSLDAYEQFF.